The present T cell receptor (beta chain) was sequenced within a study of CD8+ T cells in alopecia areata. Lesional scalp punch biopsies and peripheral blood came from alopecia areata patients. With 10 bases removed from V and 4 bases from J, the gap between germline ends came to 19 bases. CDR1 and CDR2 (germline): SNHLY, FYNNEI. This CDR3 contains 14 residues. It was cDNA, reverse transcribed from extracted RNA, that served as the sequencing template. Sequenced by immunoSEQ multiplex PCR; TCRdb stores in-frame clones only, minus some. Of 150,000 to 160,000 clones listed, 45% to 55% are singletons. The source was CD8+ T cells sorted from blood, collected at week 0. The V and J genes are TRBV2 and TRBJ2-5; maybe TRBD2 (5 bases). This receptor was obtained from a human donor with alopecia areata. CDR3 residues: CATEPGPEGETQYF. The CDR3 nucleotides read TGTGCCACAGAACCGGGCCCCGAGGGAGAGACCCAGTACTTC.